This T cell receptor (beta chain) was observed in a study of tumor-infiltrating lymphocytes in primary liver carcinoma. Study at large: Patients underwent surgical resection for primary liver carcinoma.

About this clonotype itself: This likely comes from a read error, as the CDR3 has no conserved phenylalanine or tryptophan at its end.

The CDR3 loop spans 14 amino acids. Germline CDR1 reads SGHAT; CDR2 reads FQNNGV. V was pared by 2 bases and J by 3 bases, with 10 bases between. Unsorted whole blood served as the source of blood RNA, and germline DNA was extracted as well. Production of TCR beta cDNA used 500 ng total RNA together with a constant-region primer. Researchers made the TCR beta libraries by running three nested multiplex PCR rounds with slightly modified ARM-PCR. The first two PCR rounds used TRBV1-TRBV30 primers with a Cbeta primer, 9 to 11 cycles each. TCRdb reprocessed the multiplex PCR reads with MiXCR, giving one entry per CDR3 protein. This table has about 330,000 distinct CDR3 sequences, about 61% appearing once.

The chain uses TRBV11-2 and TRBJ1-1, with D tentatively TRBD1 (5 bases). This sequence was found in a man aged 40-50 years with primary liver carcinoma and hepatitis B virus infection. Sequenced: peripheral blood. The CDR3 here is CASSLSGIDTEAFC. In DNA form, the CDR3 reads TGTGCCAGCAGCTTATCAGGGATTGACACTGAAGCTTTCTGT.